This note documents a single T cell receptor beta chain sequence. The antigen is not known. This entry is derived from a study of blood T cells in healthy people across ages. Looking at the study overall: When template switching was applied, about one barcoded beta molecule was captured per two T cells.

The authors ran a second PCR of roughly 6 to 12 cycles using a sample-barcoded 5' primer and a J-beta primer mix. In TCRdb, the 5' RACE reads were re-called with MiXCR into one record per CDR3 protein. The repertoire holds just under 900,000 distinct CDR3 sequences, with less than 35% as singletons. General study results and limits: Age brought a roughly linear fall in TCR beta diversity measured per million T cells. Donors of long life had a larger count of naive CD4+ cells and greater diversity than aged donors.

Sequenced material: blood. This TCR derives from an elderly woman in good health.

CDR3 DNA sequence: TGTGCCAGCAGCCGAGGCAGGGGGGAGGGCGAGCAGTACTTC. Translating gives CASSRGRGEGEQYF. V and J are TRBV7-2 and TRBJ2-4; the D call may be TRBD1 or TRBD2 (7 bases each). The last part of the DNA fits TRBJ2-7 better; the J call may be wrong. CDR1 and CDR2 (germline): SGHTA, FQGNSA. CDR3 length equals 14 residues.